This T cell receptor (beta chain) was identified in a study of blood T cell repertoires in COVID-19. Repertoires were generated with immunoSEQ multiplex PCR, while TCRdb's copy carries only in-frame clones and drops some. Counted here are 90,000 to 100,000 clones, 82% occurring once; the ten biggest clones make up approximately 11%. Germline CDR1 reads LGHNT; CDR2 reads FRNRAP. The CDR3 runs 14 residues. V was clipped by 5 bases and J by 1 base; unmatched bases: 5. This clone was seen a few times. The sequenced sample was peripheral blood. This clonotype originated in a man between 65 and 85 years old with active or convalescent COVID-19. This rearrangement joins TRBV12-5 to TRBJ2-7, with 7 positions matching TRBD2. CDR3 nucleotide sequence: TGTGCTAGTGGTCAGGGAGGGGTATCCTACGAGCAGTACTTC. It is translated as CASGQGGVSYEQYF.